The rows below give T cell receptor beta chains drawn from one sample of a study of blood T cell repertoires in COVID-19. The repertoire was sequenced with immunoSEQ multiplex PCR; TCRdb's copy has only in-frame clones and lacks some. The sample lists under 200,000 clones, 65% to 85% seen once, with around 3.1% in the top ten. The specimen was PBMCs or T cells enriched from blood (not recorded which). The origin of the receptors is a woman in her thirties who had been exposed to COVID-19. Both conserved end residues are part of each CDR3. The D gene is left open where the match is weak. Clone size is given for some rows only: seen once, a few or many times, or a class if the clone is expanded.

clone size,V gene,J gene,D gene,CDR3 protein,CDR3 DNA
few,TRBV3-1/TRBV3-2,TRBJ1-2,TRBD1,CASSQPTGGGYTF,TGTGCCAGCAGCCAGCCCACAGGGGGCGGCTACACCTTC
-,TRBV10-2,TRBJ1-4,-,CASSDRRTPTNEKLFF,TGCGCCAGCAGTGACCGCAGGACTCCAACTAATGAAAAACTGTTTTTT
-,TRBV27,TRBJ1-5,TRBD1,CASSFQGVGNQPQHF,TGTGCCAGCAGTTTTCAGGGGGTGGGCAATCAGCCCCAGCATTTT
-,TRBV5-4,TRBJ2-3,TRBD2,CASSLDARRKRGASDTQYF,TGTGCCAGCAGCTTGGATGCCCGCCGGAAGCGGGGGGCCTCAGATACGCAGTATTTT
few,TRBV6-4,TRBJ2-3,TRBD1,CASSDSPGGPGTDTQYF,TGTGCCAGCAGTGACTCGCCAGGGGGACCGGGCACAGATACGCAGTATTTT
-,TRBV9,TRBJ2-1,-,CASSLTGNEQFF,TGTGCCAGCAGCTTAACAGGGAATGAGCAGTTCTTC
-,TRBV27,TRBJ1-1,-,CASKAGTEAFF,TGTGCCAGCAAAGCGGGCACTGAAGCTTTCTTT
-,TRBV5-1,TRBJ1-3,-,CASSMDQGYSGNTIYF,TGCGCCAGCAGCATGGACCAGGGGTACTCTGGAAACACCATATATTTT
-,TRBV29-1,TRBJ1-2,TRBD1,CSLTSGQASGYTF,TGCAGCCTCACATCCGGACAGGCGTCAGGCTACACCTTC
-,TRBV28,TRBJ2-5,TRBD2,CASSLAVAGLETQYF,TGTGCCAGCAGTTTGGCGGTAGCGGGGTTGGAGACCCAGTACTTC
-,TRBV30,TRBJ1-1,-,CALTGGNTEVFF,TGTGCCTTAACCGGGGGGAACACTGAAGTTTTCTTT
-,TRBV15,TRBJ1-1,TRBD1,CATSRVRTGWIEAFF,TGTGCCACCAGCAGAGTTCGGACAGGGTGGATAGAAGCTTTCTTT
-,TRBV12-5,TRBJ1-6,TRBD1,CASGSGTGGRSPLHF,TGTGCTAGTGGTTCTGGGACAGGGGGACGTTCACCCCTCCACTTT
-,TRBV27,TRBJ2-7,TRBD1,CASSPQLRTGVREQYF,TGTGCCAGCAGTCCTCAACTCAGGACAGGCGTCCGGGAGCAGTACTTC
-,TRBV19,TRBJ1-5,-,CASRAGTNSNQPQHF,TGTGCCAGTAGGGCAGGGACAAATAGCAATCAGCCCCAGCATTTT
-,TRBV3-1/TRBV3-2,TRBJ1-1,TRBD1,CASSPRDSLNTEAFF,TGTGCCAGCAGCCCACGGGACAGCTTGAACACTGAAGCTTTCTTT
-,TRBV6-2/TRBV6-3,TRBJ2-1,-,CASSYSLSNRNEQFF,TGTGCCAGCAGTTACTCTCTTAGCAATAGGAACGAGCAGTTCTTC
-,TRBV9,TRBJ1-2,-,CASSVGTATDGYTF,TGTGCCAGCAGCGTAGGAACAGCCACGGATGGCTACACCTTC
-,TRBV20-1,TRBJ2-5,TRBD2,CSASPGEGYQETQYF,TGCAGTGCTAGTCCGGGGGAGGGTTACCAAGAGACCCAGTACTTC
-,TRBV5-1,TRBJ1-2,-,CASSLTPKGQIGYGYTF,TGCGCCAGCAGTTTGACGCCAAAGGGGCAAATCGGCTATGGCTACACCTTC
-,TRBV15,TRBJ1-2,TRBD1,CATSRDPKQGARGYTF,TGTGCCACCAGCAGAGATCCAAAACAGGGGGCGCGAGGCTACACCTTC